Following are 26 T cell receptor beta chains from one sample sequenced in a study of regulatory T cells in long-lasting Graves disease. The time point was: persistent/refractory GD, antithyroid drugs over 5 years with positive TRAb. PBMC RNA was the source of the TCR library. Combining iRepertoire HTBI primers with Arm-PCR of CDR3 regions, the authors built TCR beta libraries. TCRdb reprocessed the multiplex PCR reads via MiXCR and lists one record per CDR3 protein. The table includes approximately 400,000 distinct CDR3 sequences, around 23% detected once. Source: peripheral blood mononuclear cells (PBMCs), taken when the disease was refractory, from a patient treated with antithyroid drugs. The receptors stem from a middle-aged woman with Graves disease.

The V call is TRBV6-5, the J call TRBJ1-3, with no clear D. V lost 2 bases and J 2 bases, leaving 7 bases between the germline ends. This CDR3 has 14 amino acids. Germline V gene sequence: CDR1 MNHEY, CDR2 SVGAGI. CDR3 sequence (DNA): TGTGCCAGCAGTTACAGGACGGCTGGAAACACCATATATTTT. It is translated as CASSYRTAGNTIYF.

This clonotype has ten or more counts. The chain uses TRBV11-2 and TRBJ1-2, with TRBD1 matching over 7 bases. This CDR3 contains 13 residues. J lost 7 bases, V lost 6 bases, and 8 bases had no gene match. Germline CDR1 and CDR2: SGHAT and FQNNGV. The DNA for the CDR3 is TGTGCCAGCAGTCGCACAGGGGAGGGTGGCTACACCTTC. Its translation is CASSRTGEGGYTF.

Only one count was recorded for this clonotype. The junction differs from germline at one of its ends, possibly a read error. The rearrangement links TRBV3-1 to TRBJ1-2; perhaps TRBD1 as D (5 bases). This CDR3 is built from 12 residues. Germline V gene sequence: CDR1 LGHDT, CDR2 YNNKEL (reference sequence). CDR3 sequence: CACSQDSTGYTF. DNA of the CDR3: TGTGCCTGCAGCCAAGATAGCACAGGTTACACCTTC.

The genes are TRBV11-2 and TRBJ2-1; D gene unclear. CDR3 length: 13 residues. CDR1 is SGHAT and CDR2 is FQNNGV in the germline V gene. Trimming cost V 3 bases and J 5 bases, with 8 bases left between them. CDR3 loop: CASSFNLNNEQFF. In DNA, the CDR3 is TGTGCCAGCAGCTTTAACCTAAACAATGAGCAGTTCTTC. Complete variable domain (other parts from reference TRBV11-2 and TRBJ2-1): EAGVAQSPRYKIIEKRQSVAFWCNPISGHATLYWYQQILGQGPKLLIQFQNNGVVDDSQLPKDRFSAERLKGVDSTLKIQPAKLEDSAVYLCASSFNLNNEQFFGPGTRLTVL.

At least ten counts were recorded for this clonotype. This rearrangement joins TRBV2 to TRBJ2-7, with TRBD2 as a possible D gene (5 bases). The germline V gene has CDR1 SNHLY and CDR2 FYNNEI. This CDR3 spans 13 amino acids. Trimming pared 6 bases from V and 3 bases from J, leaving 12 bases between. The CDR3 here is CASRAGSDYEQYF. The DNA of the CDR3 is TGTGCCAGCAGGGCAGGTAGCGACTACGAGCAGTACTTC. The variable domain in full, completed from reference TRBV2 and TRBJ2-7, reads EPEVTQTPSHQVTQMGQEVILRCVPISNHLYFYWYRQILGQKVEFLVSFYNNEISEKSEIFDDQFSVERPDGSNFTLKIRSTKLEDSAMYFCASRAGSDYEQYFGPGTRLTVT.

Ten or more counts support this clonotype. The chain recombines TRBV11-2 with TRBJ2-1, with 8 bases matching TRBD2. V shed 2 bases and J 2 bases; nucleotides not matched to a gene: 2. CDR1 SGHAT and CDR2 FQNNGV come from the germline V gene. The CDR3 consists of 15 residues. Written as DNA, the CDR3 is TGTGCCAGCAGCTTATGGCGGGAGGCCTACAATGAGCAGTTCTTC. Translation: CASSLWREAYNEQFF. The full variable domain, with the rest looked up from reference TRBV11-2 and TRBJ2-1, is EAGVAQSPRYKIIEKRQSVAFWCNPISGHATLYWYQQILGQGPKLLIQFQNNGVVDDSQLPKDRFSAERLKGVDSTLKIQPAKLEDSAVYLCASSLWREAYNEQFFGPGTRLTVL.

V usage is TRBV20-1 and J usage is TRBJ2-5; 7 nucleotides align to TRBD2. The CDR3 extends over 15 amino acids. Unmatched junction bases numbered 15, after V lost 6 bases and J lost 5 bases. CDR1 is DFQATT and CDR2 is SNEGSKA in the germline V gene (reference sequence). The CDR3 region is CSARSRLAIPETQYF. Written as DNA, the CDR3 is TGCAGTGCAAGAAGCCGACTAGCAATTCCGGAGACCCAGTACTTC.

This clonotype was recorded at least ten times. This rearrangement joins TRBV2 to TRBJ1-2; D remains unclear. This CDR3 spans 12 amino acids. The V end lost 1 base, the J end lost 8 bases, and 8 bases lay between the germline ends. CDR1 is SNHLY, CDR2 FYNNEI, per germline. CDR3 sequence: CASSEERWGYTF. In DNA, the CDR3 is TGTGCCAGCAGTGAAGAAAGATGGGGCTACACCTTC. Using reference TRBV2 and TRBJ1-2 for the parts outside the CDR3, the full variable domain is EPEVTQTPSHQVTQMGQEVILRCVPISNHLYFYWYRQILGQKVEFLVSFYNNEISEKSEIFDDQFSVERPDGSNFTLKIRSTKLEDSAMYFCASSEERWGYTFGSGTRLTVV.

This clonotype was seen a few times. V and J are TRBV9 and TRBJ2-3; 9 nucleotides agree with TRBD2. V shed 4 bases and J 0 bases; nucleotides not matched to a gene: 15. Germline values: CDR1 SGDLS, CDR2 YYNGEE. The CDR3 has 19 amino acids. CDR3 amino acids: CASSPNLSGSHPSTDTQYF. The CDR3 nucleotides read TGTGCCAGCAGCCCCAACCTTAGCGGGAGCCACCCGAGCACAGATACGCAGTATTTT.

This clonotype appeared many times. The chain joins TRBV6-5 to TRBJ1-1; the D gene is possibly TRBD1 (5 bases). Germline-derived CDR1 and CDR2 are MNHEY and SVGAGI. There are 17 residues in the CDR3. The V gene lost 2 bases and the J gene lost 1 base, with 17 bases spanning the gap. This chain's CDR3 is CASSYAPAGIANTEAFF. The CDR3 region has the DNA TGTGCCAGCAGTTACGCCCCGGCAGGGATAGCGAACACTGAAGCTTTCTTT.

V gene TRBV12-3 or TRBV12-4 combines with J gene TRBJ2-1; 10 bases agree with TRBD2. This CDR3 has 14 residues. V shed 6 bases, J shed 3 bases, and the junction held 2 bases outside the gene matches. The CDR3 loop reads CASRTSGVYNEQFF. CDR3 nucleotide sequence: TGTGCCAGCAGAACTAGCGGGGTCTACAATGAGCAGTTCTTC.

The chain is built from TRBV6-1 and TRBJ2-3; 8 nucleotides match TRBD2. Germline CDR1 MNHNS, CDR2 SASEGT. The CDR3 extends over 14 amino acids. The V gene end was trimmed by 7 bases and the J gene end by 2 bases; junction bases not matched to a gene: 5. CDR3 protein: CASTERGNTDTQYF. CDR3 sequence (DNA): TGTGCCAGCACTGAGCGGGGGAACACAGATACGCAGTATTTT.

The chain uses TRBV20-1 and TRBJ2-7; D not resolved. CDR1 is DFQATT, CDR2 SNEGSKA, per germline (reference sequence). CDR3 length equals 13 residues. Between the trimmed V and J ends, which lost 8 bases and 4 bases, there was a span of 18 bases. The CDR3 reads CSPRVSLQYEQYF. The CDR3 DNA reads TGCAGTCCCCGAGTGAGTCTCCAGTACGAGCAGTACTTC.

At least ten counts were recorded for this clonotype. The chain links TRBV6-1 to TRBJ1-5; the D gene is possibly TRBD1 (5 bases). Deletions cut 10 bases from V and 2 bases from J, with 15 bases between. Germline V CDR1 and CDR2: MNHNS, SASEGT. The CDR3 extends over 14 amino acids. The CDR3 sequence: CATALGGGNQPQHF. DNA for the CDR3: TGTGCCACCGCTTTGGGGGGTGGCAATCAGCCCCAGCATTTT.

The gene calls are TRBV9 and TRBJ1-2, with 7 bases fitting TRBD1. The CDR3 consists of 13 residues. The V gene's germline CDR1 is SGDLS and CDR2 YYNGEE. V was pared by 4 bases and J by 8 bases, with 8 bases of the junction left unmatched. The chain's CDR3 is CASSPGGTVGYTF. The CDR3 coding sequence is TGTGCCAGCAGCCCCGGGGGGACAGTCGGCTACACCTTC.

This clonotype was picked up many times. The rearrangement links TRBV2 to TRBJ2-2, with 8 bases identical to TRBD2. J gave up 4 bases and V 3 bases, and 13 bases lay outside the gene matches. This CDR3 comprises 18 residues. The germline V gene has CDR1 SNHLY and CDR2 FYNNEI. In DNA, the CDR3 is TGTGCCAGCAGTGACGGCATGATAGCGGGAAAAGGCACCGGGGAGCTGTTTTTT. Protein sequence: CASSDGMIAGKGTGELFF. Using reference TRBV2 and TRBJ2-2 for the parts outside the CDR3, the full variable domain is EPEVTQTPSHQVTQMGQEVILRCVPISNHLYFYWYRQILGQKVEFLVSFYNNEISEKSEIFDDQFSVERPDGSNFTLKIRSTKLEDSAMYFCASSDGMIAGKGTGELFFGEGSRLTVL.

The CDR3 loop reads CASSEGSQYEQYF. CDR3 in DNA: TGCGCCAGCAGTGAAGGCTCCCAGTACGAGCAGTACTTC. The rearrangement uses TRBV10-2 and TRBJ2-7; D is unresolved. The CDR3 runs to 13 residues. CDR1 is WSHSY and CDR2 is SAAADI in the germline V gene. Trimming pared 3 bases from V and 4 bases from J, leaving 10 bases between.

This clonotype was found many times. The CDR3 spells CASRRLVSREQYF. CDR3 sequence (DNA): TGTGCCAGCAGAAGACTAGTGTCCCGCGAGCAGTACTTC. The chain employs TRBV11-2 and TRBJ2-7, with D possibly TRBD2 on 6 matching bases. Germline CDR1 SGHAT, CDR2 FQNNGV. The CDR3 has 13 residues. Trimming left V 6 bases short and J 6 bases short, with 15 bases between.

This clonotype was seen a few times. CDR3 sequence reads: CASSEWGLAGTYEQFF. For the CDR3, the DNA is TGTGCCAGCAGTGAATGGGGACTAGCGGGAACTTATGAGCAGTTCTTC. The chain recombines TRBV2 with TRBJ2-1, with TRBD2 identical over 13 bases. J was trimmed by 8 bases and V by 2 bases; bases with no gene match: 6. This CDR3 is built from 16 residues. CDR1 is SNHLY and CDR2 is FYNNEI in the germline V gene.

The CDR3 sequence is CASSSARDRGREKLFF. CDR3 nucleotides: TGTGCCAGCAGTTCCGCTAGGGACAGGGGGCGGGAAAAACTGTTTTTT. The rearrangement links TRBV6-2 or TRBV6-3 to TRBJ1-4; TRBD1 aligns across 12 bases. V was pared by 4 bases and J by 8 bases, with 8 bases of the junction left unmatched. Germline values: CDR1 MNHEY, CDR2 SVGEGT. This CDR3 spans 16 amino acids.

In its sample, this clonotype was seen many times. At one end, the junction sequence differs from germline, possibly due to a read error. The chain couples TRBV5-1 to TRBJ2-7, with 10 bases that match TRBD1. The CDR3 has 13 amino acids. Germline V gene data show CDR1 as SGHRS and CDR2 as YFSETQ. The CDR3 loop reads CASSWDRGYEQYF. The CDR3 nucleotides are TGTGCCAGCAGCTGGGACAGGGGCTACGAGCAGTACTTC.

This clonotype has more than one count but fewer than ten. DNA of the CDR3: TGTGCCAGCAGTCGAGGACTAGCGGGTACCCAAGAGACCCAGTACTTC. Its protein product is CASSRGLAGTQETQYF. The chain links TRBV7-9 to TRBJ2-5; 11 bases map to TRBD2. CDR3 length: 16 residues. With 6 bases clipped from V and 1 base from J, the junction kept 7 bases outside the gene matches. Looked up from germline, CDR1 is SEHNR and CDR2 is FQNEAQ (reference sequence).

This clonotype was counted a single time. V is TRBV7-9 and J is TRBJ1-1; D is possibly TRBD1 (6 bases). CDR1 is SEHNR, CDR2 FQNEAQ, per germline (reference sequence). V was pared by 1 base and J by 4 bases, with 19 bases between. The CDR3 sequence is 17 residues long. The CDR3 loop reads CASSLDVLGGKGTEAFF. The CDR3, as DNA: TGTGCCAGCAGCTTAGATGTTCTGGGGGGCAAGGGCACTGAAGCTTTCTTT.

V gene TRBV5-4 combines with J gene TRBJ2-7; 8 bases are shared with TRBD1. The length of the CDR3 is 15 residues. CDR1 is SGHNT and CDR2 is YYREEE in the germline V gene (reference sequence). The junction had 7 bases not matched to a gene; V was cut back by 5 bases and J by 0 bases. The CDR3 DNA reads as TGTGCCAGCAGTTCCGCCGGGACAGGCTCCTACGAGCAGTACTTC. This encodes CASSSAGTGSYEQYF.

The chain employs TRBV11-2 and TRBJ2-3; tentatively, D is TRBD2 (5 bases). Germline loops: CDR1 SGHAT, CDR2 FQNNGV. The CDR3 has 16 amino acids. V lost 2 bases and J lost 4, with 16 bases in between. Here the CDR3 DNA reads TGTGCCAGCAGCTTACCCAGCGGAAAAGGCCCAGATACGCAGTATTTT. It specifies CASSLPSGKGPDTQYF.

About this clonotype: A read error may explain this, as a much larger clone is one base away. The chain carries TRBV15 and TRBJ1-5; D is ambiguous. The CDR3 covers 14 residues. From germline, CDR1 is LNHNV and CDR2 YYDKDF (reference sequence). The CDR3 here is CATSRKRLNQPRHF. The CDR3 DNA reads TGTGCCACCAGCAGGAAGAGACTCAATCAGCCCCGGCATTTT.